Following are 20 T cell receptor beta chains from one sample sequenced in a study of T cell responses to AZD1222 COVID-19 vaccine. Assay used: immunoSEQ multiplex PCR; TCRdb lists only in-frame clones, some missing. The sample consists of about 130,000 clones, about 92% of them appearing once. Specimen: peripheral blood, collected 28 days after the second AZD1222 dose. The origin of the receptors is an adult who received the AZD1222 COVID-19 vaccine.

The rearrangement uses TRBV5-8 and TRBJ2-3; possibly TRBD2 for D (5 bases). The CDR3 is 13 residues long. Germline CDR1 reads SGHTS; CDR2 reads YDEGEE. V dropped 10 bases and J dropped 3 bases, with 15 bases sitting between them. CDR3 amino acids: CASPVRRTDTQYF. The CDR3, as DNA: TGTGCCTCGCCCGTTAGGAGGACAGATACGCAGTATTTT.

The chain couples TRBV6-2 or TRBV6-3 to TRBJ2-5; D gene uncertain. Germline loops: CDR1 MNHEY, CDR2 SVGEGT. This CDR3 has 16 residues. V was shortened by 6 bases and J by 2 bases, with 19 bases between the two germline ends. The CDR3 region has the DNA TGTGCCAGCAGCATGAGGCAGAGGCTGACACAAGAGACCCAGTACTTC. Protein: CASSMRQRLTQETQYF.

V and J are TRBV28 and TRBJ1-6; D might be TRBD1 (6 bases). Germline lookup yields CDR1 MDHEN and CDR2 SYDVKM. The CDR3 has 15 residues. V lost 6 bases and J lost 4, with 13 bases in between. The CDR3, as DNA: TGTGCCAGCAGACAGATGACAGGTTATAATTCACCCCTCCACTTT. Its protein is CASRQMTGYNSPLHF.

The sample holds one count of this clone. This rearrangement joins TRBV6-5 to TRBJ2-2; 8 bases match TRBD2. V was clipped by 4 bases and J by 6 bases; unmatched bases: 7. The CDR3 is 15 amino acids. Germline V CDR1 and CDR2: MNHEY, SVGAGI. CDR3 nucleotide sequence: TGTGCCAGCAGTTCACCGGGACTAGGTTCCGGGGAGCTGTTTTTT. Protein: CASSSPGLGSGELFF.

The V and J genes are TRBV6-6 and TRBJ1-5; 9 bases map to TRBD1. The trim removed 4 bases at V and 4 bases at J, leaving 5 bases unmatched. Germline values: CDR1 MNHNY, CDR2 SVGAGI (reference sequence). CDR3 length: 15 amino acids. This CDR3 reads CASSSTGGENQPQHF. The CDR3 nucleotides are TGTGCCAGCAGTTCTACAGGGGGCGAAAATCAGCCCCAGCATTTT.

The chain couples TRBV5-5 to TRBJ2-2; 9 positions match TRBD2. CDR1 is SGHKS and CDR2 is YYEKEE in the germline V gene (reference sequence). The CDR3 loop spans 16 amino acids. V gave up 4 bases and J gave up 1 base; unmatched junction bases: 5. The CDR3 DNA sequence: TGTGCCAGCAGCCTAGGACTAGCGCTGAACACCGGGGAGCTGTTTTTT. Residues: CASSLGLALNTGELFF.

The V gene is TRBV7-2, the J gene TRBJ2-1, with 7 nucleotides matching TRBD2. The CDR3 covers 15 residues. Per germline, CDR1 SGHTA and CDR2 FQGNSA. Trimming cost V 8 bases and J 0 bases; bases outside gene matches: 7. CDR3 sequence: CASQAGRSSYNEQFF. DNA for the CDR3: TGTGCCAGCCAGGCCGGGAGGAGCTCCTACAATGAGCAGTTCTTC.

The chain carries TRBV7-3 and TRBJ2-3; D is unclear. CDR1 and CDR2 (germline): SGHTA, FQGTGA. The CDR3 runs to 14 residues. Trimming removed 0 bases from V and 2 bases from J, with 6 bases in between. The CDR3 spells CASSLTGTTDTQYF. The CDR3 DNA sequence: TGTGCCAGCAGCTTAACAGGCACCACAGATACGCAGTATTTT.

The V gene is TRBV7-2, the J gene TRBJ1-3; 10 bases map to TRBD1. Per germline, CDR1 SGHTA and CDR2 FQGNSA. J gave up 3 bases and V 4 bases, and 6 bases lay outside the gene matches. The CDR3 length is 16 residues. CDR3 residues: CASSSSTGGIGNTIYF. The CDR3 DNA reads TGTGCCAGCAGCTCTTCGACAGGGGGCATTGGAAACACCATATATTTT.

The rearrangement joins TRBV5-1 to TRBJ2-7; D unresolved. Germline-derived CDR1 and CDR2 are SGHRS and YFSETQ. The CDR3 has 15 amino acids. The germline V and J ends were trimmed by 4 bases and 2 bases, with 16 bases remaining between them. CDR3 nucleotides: TGCGCCAGCAGCCCGAAGGCCCACACGGCCTACGAGCAGTACTTC. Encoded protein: CASSPKAHTAYEQYF.

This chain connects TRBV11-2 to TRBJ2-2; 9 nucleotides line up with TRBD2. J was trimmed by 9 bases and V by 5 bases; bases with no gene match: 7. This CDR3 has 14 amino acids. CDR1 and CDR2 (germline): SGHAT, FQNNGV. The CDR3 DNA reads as TGTGCCAGCAGCCCTAGGACTAGCGCCAGGGAGCTGTTTTTT. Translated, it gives CASSPRTSARELFF.

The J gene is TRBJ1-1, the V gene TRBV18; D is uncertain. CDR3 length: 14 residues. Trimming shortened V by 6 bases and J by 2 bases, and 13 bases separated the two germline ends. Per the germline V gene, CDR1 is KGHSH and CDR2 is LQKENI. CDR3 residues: CASSVTRPNTEAFF. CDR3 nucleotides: TGTGCCAGCTCCGTGACCCGGCCTAACACTGAAGCTTTCTTT. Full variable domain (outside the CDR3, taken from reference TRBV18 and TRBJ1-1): NAGVMQNPRHLVRRRGQEARLRCSPMKGHSHVYWYRQLPEEGLKFMVYLQKENIIDESGMPKERFSAEFPKEGPSILRIQQVVRGDSAAYFCASSVTRPNTEAFFGQGTRLTVV.

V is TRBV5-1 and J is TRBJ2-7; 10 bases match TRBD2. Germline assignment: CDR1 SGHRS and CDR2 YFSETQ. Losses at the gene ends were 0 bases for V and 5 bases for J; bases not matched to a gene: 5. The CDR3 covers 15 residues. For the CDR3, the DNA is TGCGCCAGCAGCTTGGCCATCCTAGCGGGAGACGAGCAGTACTTC. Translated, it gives CASSLAILAGDEQYF.

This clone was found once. The CDR3 DNA reads as TGTGCCAGCAGTTTACCTCAATTCTCCTACGAGCAGTACTTC. Protein sequence: CASSLPQFSYEQYF. This chain joins TRBV28 and TRBJ2-7; D call uncertain. Trimming took 2 bases from V and 0 from J, leaving 8 bases between them. Germline CDR1 is MDHEN and CDR2 is SYDVKM. This CDR3 contains 14 residues.

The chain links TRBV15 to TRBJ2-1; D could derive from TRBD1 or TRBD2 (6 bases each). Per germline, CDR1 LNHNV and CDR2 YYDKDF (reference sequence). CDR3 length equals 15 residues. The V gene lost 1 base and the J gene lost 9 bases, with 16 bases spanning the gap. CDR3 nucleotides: TGTGCCACCAGCAGAGTCAGGACTGAGGGGGGTGAGCAGTTCTTC. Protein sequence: CATSRVRTEGGEQFF. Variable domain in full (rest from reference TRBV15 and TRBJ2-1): DAMVIQNPRYQVTQFGKPVTLSCSQTLNHNVMYWYQQKSSQAPKLLFHYYDKDFNNEADTPDNFQSRRPNTSFCFLDIRSPGLGDTAMYLCATSRVRTEGGEQFFGPGTRLTVL.

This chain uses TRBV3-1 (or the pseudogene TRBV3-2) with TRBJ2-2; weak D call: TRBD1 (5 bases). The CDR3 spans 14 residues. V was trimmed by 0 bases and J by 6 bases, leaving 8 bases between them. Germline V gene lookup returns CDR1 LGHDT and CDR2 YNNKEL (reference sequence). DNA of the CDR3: TGTGCCAGCAGCCAAGATGGGGCGGCCGGGGAGCTGTTTTTT. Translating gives CASSQDGAAGELFF.

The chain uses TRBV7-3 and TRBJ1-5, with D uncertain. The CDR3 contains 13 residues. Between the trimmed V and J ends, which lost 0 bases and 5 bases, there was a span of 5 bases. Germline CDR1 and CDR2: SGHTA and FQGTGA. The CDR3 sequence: CASSLTGDQPQHF. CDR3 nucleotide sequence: TGTGCCAGCAGCTTAACGGGCGATCAGCCCCAGCATTTT.

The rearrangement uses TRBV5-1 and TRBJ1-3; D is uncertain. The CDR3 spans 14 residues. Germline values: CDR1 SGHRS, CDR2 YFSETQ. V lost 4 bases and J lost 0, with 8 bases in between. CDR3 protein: CASSPNLSGNTIYF. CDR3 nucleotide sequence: TGCGCCAGCAGCCCCAATCTCTCTGGAAACACCATATATTTT.

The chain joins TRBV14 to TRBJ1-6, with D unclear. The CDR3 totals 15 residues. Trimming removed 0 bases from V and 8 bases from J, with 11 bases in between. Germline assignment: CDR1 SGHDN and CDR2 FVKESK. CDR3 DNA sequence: TGTGCCAGCAGCCAAGATAATCAGCCTTATTCACCCCTCCACTTT. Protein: CASSQDNQPYSPLHF.

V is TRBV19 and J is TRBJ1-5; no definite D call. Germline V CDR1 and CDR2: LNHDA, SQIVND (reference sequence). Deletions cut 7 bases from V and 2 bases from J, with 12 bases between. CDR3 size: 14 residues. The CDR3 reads CASNTRSGNQPQHF. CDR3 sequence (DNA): TGTGCCAGTAATACGAGGAGCGGCAATCAGCCCCAGCATTTT.